Given below is one T cell receptor (beta chain) in context. The clone's antigen remains unknown. No much larger clonotype is one base removed from it; base qualities were not supplied. Ends trimmed: V by 6 bases, J by 4 bases; bases unmatched to a gene: 7. CDR3 length: 15 amino acids, cysteine to phenylalanine. This entry keeps only the CDR3 DNA: 45 bases, framed from base 1. CDR1 MNHEY and CDR2 SVGAGI are derived from the germline V gene. The data originate from a study of blood T cell repertoires in COVID-19 (dated by TCRdb to the early 2020s). In the study overall: The collaborator samples originated in the United States, Italy and Spain and spanned the acute and convalescent phases of COVID-19. The prospective study material was composed of cDNA or gDNA derived from T cells, B-cell-depleted T cells, or PBMCs. The repertoires were released in a freely available public database intended as a resource for research on the immune response to SARS-CoV-2. Sample metadata almost always included a de-identified subject ID, COVID-19 status, age in years and sex. HLA class I and class II types, where available, came from metadata supplied by the sample provider rather than from assay-based typing. Subjects who had been exposed to COVID-19, were actively infected with it, or had recovered from it provided the deeply sampled blood TCRbeta repertoires that made up the dataset. The samples were drawn from two sources: the first 160 participants of the ongoing ImmuneRACE study, and 1,000 to 1,500 subjects contributed by 6 global collaborators. The investigation overall reported the following: Clinical and demographic metadata were provided uncurated, with the amount varying by source and participant.

Enrolling through a virtual design, the prospective study's participants ranged in age from about 18 to 89 years and lived across more than 20 United States geographic areas. To assign participants to cohorts, the prospective study relied on clinical history that participants themselves reported in a screening survey and a study questionnaire. Recovered participants in ImmuneRACE Cohort 3 were defined as having two consecutive negative NP/OP PCR tests, clearance from a healthcare professional, or resolution of symptoms. Each participant in the prospective study had whole blood, serum and a nasopharyngeal or oropharyngeal swab collected by mobile phlebotomists. Additional blood draws and questionnaires over a roughly two-month period could optionally be provided by prospective study participants. Before DNA extraction, blood samples from the prospective study were shipped at room temperature or frozen.

TCRbeta CDR3 regions were amplified from genomic DNA using the immunoSEQ Assay, a bias-controlled multiplex PCR. On the authors' methods: The number of nucleated cells in each sample was estimated from the amplification of reference gene primers within the assay. Sequence reads were collapsed and filtered to measure the absolute abundance of every unique TCRbeta CDR3 rearrangement. Productive Simpson clonality was computed per sample as the square root of Simpson's diversity index over productive rearrangements. The table was pulled from immuneACCESS by TCRdb, which kept in-frame rearrangements only. Such tables lose some clones; where checked, under half of the loss comes from unresolved V genes, and the rest has no known cause. V and J calls and clone size come straight from that table; D and trimming were deduced from the DNA. The sample table shows under 350,000 clones, and 85% to 90% are seen once. The leading ten clones occupy 1.9% of the sample.

Sequenced material: PBMCs or T cells enriched from blood (not recorded which). This TCR derives from an older woman who had recovered from COVID-19. The sequence joins TRBV6-5 to TRBJ2-2; TRBD2 matches 8 bases in the middle. The DNA sequence follows: TGTGCCAGCAGAACCGGGACTAGGATCACCGGGGAGCTGTTTTTT. Its protein reads: CASRTGTRITGELFF.